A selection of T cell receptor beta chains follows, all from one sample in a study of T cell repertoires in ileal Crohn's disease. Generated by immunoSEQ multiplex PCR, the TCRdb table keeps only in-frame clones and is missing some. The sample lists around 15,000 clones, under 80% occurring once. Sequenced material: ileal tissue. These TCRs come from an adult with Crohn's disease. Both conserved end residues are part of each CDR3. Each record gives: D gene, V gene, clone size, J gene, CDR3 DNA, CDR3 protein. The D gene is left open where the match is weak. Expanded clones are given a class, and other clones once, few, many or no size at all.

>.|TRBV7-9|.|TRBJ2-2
TGTGCCACTGAAGGATACACCGGGGAGCTGTTTTTT
CATEGYTGELFF
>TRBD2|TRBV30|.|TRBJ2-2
TGTGCCTGGACTAGCGGGGGGGCCGACACCGGGGAGCTGTTTTTT
CAWTSGGADTGELFF
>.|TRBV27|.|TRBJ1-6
TGTGCCAGCAGTTTAATATGGTTGGTGTTAAATTCACCCCTCCACTTT
CASSLIWLVLNSPLHF
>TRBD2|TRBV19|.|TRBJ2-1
TGTGCCAGTAGTTTAGAGCAAGGACTAGCGGGGGGGAATGAGCAGTTCTTC
CASSLEQGLAGGNEQFF
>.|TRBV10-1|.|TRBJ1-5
TGCGCCAGCGGACCTCGGGACGGGGAGTGCAATCAGCCCCAGCATTTT
CASGPRDGECNQPQHF
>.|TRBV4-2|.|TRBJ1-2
TGTGCCAGCAGCCAAGAGGGACTGAACTATGGCTACACCTTC
CASSQEGLNYGYTF
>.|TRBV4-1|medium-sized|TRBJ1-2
TGCGCCAGCAGCCAAGAGACCTCGACAGCGGGTTCCTATGGCTACACCTTC
CASSQETSTAGSYGYTF
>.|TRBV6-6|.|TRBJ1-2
TGTGCCAGCAGTTTCGTGGCAGCCGTATTCGATGGCTACACCTTC
CASSFVAAVFDGYTF
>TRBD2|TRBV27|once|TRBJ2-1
TGTGCCAGCAGTTTACAAACTAGCGGGGGTTACAATGAGCAGTTCTTC
CASSLQTSGGYNEQFF
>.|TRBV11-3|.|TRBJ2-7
TGTGCCAGCAGCTCCGAACCTTTTTTCTACGAGCAGTACTTC
CASSSEPFFYEQYF
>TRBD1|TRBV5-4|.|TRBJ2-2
TGTGCCAGCAGCGACGACGAGGGATTGGGACAGGGGGCCACCGGGGAGCTGTTTTTT
CASSDDEGLGQGATGELFF
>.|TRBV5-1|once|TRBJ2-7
TGCGCCAGCAGCTTGGGCCAGGGGATGACCTACGAGCAGTACTTC
CASSLGQGMTYEQYF
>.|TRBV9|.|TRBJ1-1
TGTGCCAGCAGCGTACGGGGGACCGGCACTGAAGCTTTCTTT
CASSVRGTGTEAFF
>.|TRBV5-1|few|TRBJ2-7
TGCGCCAGCAGCTTGGACAGCGGCTACGAGCAGTACTTC
CASSLDSGYEQYF
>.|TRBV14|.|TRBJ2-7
TGTGCCAGCAGCCAAGATGGGACACCCATCTACGAGCAGTACTTC
CASSQDGTPIYEQYF
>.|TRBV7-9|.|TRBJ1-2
TGTGCCAGCAGCCCTGCAGGGACCAACTATGGCTACACCTTC
CASSPAGTNYGYTF
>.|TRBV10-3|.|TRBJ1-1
TGTGCCATCGGACGTGGGGGCATCGGCACTGAAGCTTTCTTT
CAIGRGGIGTEAFF
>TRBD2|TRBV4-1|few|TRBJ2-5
TGCGCCAGCAGCCAACGGACAATAGCGGGGGGGCTCCCGGAGACCCAGTACTTC
CASSQRTIAGGLPETQYF
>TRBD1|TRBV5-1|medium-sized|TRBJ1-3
TGCGCCAGCAGCTTGTTACCGGGACAGGGAGGATCTGGAAACACCATATATTTT
CASSLLPGQGGSGNTIYF
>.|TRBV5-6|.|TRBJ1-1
TGTGCCAGCAGCTTGCGGCAGGGGAATGTGAACACTGAAGCTTTCTTT
CASSLRQGNVNTEAFF
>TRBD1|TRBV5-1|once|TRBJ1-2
TGCGCCACCAGCCCCCAGGGGGCGGTTGGCTACACCTTC
CATSPQGAVGYTF
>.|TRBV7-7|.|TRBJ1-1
TGTGCCAGCAGCCTACGGTTTGGAACTGAAGCTTTCTTT
CASSLRFGTEAFF
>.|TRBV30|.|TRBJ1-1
TGTGCCTGGAATGACGGCTTCACTGAAGCTTTCTTT
CAWNDGFTEAFF
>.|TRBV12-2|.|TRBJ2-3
TGTGCAAGTCGCTTAGTGGGGGCCCCATCCACACCAGATACGCAGTATTTT
CASRLVGAPSTPDTQYF
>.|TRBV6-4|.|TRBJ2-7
TGTGCCAGCAGTGAAGGTCCGTCCTACGAGCAGTACTTC
CASSEGPSYEQYF
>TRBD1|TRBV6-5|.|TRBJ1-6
TGTGCCAGCAGTAAAGACAGGGGCTATTCACCCCTCCACTTT
CASSKDRGYSPLHF
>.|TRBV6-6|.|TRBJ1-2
TGTGCCAGCAGTTTCCAGGGGAACTATGGCTACACCTTC
CASSFQGNYGYTF
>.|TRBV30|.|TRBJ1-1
TGTGCCTGGAGTGCCCAGGGGCGGGGGGACACTGAAGCTTTCTTT
CAWSAQGRGDTEAFF
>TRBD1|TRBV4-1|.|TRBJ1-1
TGCGCCAGCAGCCGCGGGACAGGGGAAATTGTGGATGAAGCTTTCTTT
CASSRGTGEIVDEAFF
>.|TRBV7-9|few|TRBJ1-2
TGTGCCAGCAGCTTTGGGGGGACGAACTATGGCTACACCTTC
CASSFGGTNYGYTF
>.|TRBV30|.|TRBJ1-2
TGTGCCTGGAGTCTACTTGGGCGGAACTATGGCTACACCTTC
CAWSLLGRNYGYTF
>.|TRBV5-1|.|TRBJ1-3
TGCGCCAGCAGCTTGATAGGGGTGGCTGGAAACACCATATATTTT
CASSLIGVAGNTIYF
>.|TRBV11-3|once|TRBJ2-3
TGTGCCAGCAGCTTCGTCCCAGATACGCAGTATTTT
CASSFVPDTQYF
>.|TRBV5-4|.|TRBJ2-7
TGTGCCAGCAGCTTGGAGCCTGGGTCCGAGCAGTACTTC
CASSLEPGSEQYF
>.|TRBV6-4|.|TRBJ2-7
TGTGCCAGCAGTGACTCTGGTATGGGCGAGCAGTACTTC
CASSDSGMGEQYF
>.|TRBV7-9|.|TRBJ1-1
TGTGCCAGCACCATGACAGAAAACACTGAAGCTTTCTTT
CASTMTENTEAFF
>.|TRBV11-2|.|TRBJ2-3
TGTGCCAGCAGCCCAAGTAGGGGGTTTACAGATACGCAGTATTTT
CASSPSRGFTDTQYF
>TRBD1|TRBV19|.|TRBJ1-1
TGTGCCAGTAGTTCAACAGGGGACACTGAAGCTTTCTTT
CASSSTGDTEAFF
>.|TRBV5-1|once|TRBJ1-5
TGCGCCAGTAATAGCAATCAGCCCCAGCATTTT
CASNSNQPQHF
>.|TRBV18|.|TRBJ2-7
TGTGCCAGCTCACACCAGTGGGATCCCTACGAGCAGTACTTC
CASSHQWDPYEQYF
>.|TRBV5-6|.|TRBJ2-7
TGTGCCAGCAGCTTGCAGTACGTCTACGAGCAGTACTTC
CASSLQYVYEQYF
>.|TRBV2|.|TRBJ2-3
TGTGCCAGCAGTGAGCCGAGGGGGACTACCGACACAGATACGCAGTATTTT
CASSEPRGTTDTDTQYF
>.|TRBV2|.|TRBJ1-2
TGTGCCAGCGTAGGAGAGTTAGGGGTCGAAGACTATGGCTACACCTTC
CASVGELGVEDYGYTF
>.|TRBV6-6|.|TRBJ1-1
TGTGCCAGCAGTTACTTTAGGGCGGACGAAGCTTTCTTT
CASSYFRADEAFF
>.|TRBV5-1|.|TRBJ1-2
TGCGCCAGCAGCTTCGAGTGGGGGATTGAGGGCTACACCTTC
CASSFEWGIEGYTF
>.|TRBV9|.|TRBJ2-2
TGTGCCAGCAGCACCGACCGGATGATAGCCCTTAACACCGGGGAGCTGTTTTTT
CASSTDRMIALNTGELFF
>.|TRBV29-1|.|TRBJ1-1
TGCAGCGCCCACGAGGTCACCGAAGCTTTCTTT
CSAHEVTEAFF
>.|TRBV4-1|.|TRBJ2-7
TGCGCCAGCAGCCAAGATCAAGGGACCCTCTACGAGCAGTACTTC
CASSQDQGTLYEQYF
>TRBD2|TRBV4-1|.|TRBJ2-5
TGCGCCAGCAGCCCGGGCCCGGGACTAGTAGACCCTGGGGAGACCCAGTACTTC
CASSPGPGLVDPGETQYF
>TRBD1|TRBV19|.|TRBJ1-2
TGTGCCAGTAGTACCACCACCGGGACAGGGGGCTCGCAGGGCTACACCTTC
CASSTTTGTGGSQGYTF
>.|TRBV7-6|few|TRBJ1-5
TGTGCCAGCAGCTTAGGGACAGTACAGCCCCAGCATTTT
CASSLGTVQPQHF
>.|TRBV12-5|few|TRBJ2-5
TGTGCTAGTGGGCCGGGGTCTGCGACCCAGTACTTC
CASGPGSATQYF
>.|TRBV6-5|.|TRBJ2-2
TGTGCCAGTCTCGGGGATTCCGGGGAGCTGTTTTTT
CASLGDSGELFF
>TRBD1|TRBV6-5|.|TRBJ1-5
TGTGCCAGCAGCATGGGGACAGATCAGCCCCAGCATTTT
CASSMGTDQPQHF
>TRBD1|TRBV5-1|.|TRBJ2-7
TGCGCCAGCAGCCCCCGCCGGGGACAGGGGGCTTACGAGCAGTACTTC
CASSPRRGQGAYEQYF
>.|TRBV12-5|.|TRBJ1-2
TGTGCTAGTGGTTTGGCGCCCCGGGGGAATGGCTACACCTTC
CASGLAPRGNGYTF
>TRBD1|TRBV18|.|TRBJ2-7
TGTGCCAGCTCAACCGGGACAGGCTACCCCTACGAGCAGTACTTC
CASSTGTGYPYEQYF
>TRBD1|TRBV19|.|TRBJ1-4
TGTGCCAGTAGTCCAGGGGGCTATTATGAAAAACTGTTTTTT
CASSPGGYYEKLFF
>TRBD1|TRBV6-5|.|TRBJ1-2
TGTGCCAGCAGTTACTCCGGGACAGTCGTATCTAGCGGCTACACCTTC
CASSYSGTVVSSGYTF
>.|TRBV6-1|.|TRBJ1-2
TGTGCCAGCAGTGACGGACATGGCTACACCTTC
CASSDGHGYTF